The 32 T cell receptor beta chains in this list originate from one sample, sequenced in a study of human T cells and chemical hapten exposure. Described time point: healthy volunteer bleed at 2 weeks. Whole blood that had not been fractionated was the source of extracted total RNA. TCRdb reprocessed the RACE reads via MiXCR and lists one record per CDR3 protein. The sample holds 130,000 or so distinct CDR3 sequences; approximately 10% are singletons and the top ten take around 1.7%. Sequencing was done on a sample of whole blood. The receptors come from a male donor in good health. Some clones in this sample may be carry-over from other donors' samples.

The chain uses TRBV6-5 and TRBJ1-1, with a tentative D call TRBD1 (6 bases). Germline V gene data show CDR1 as MNHEY and CDR2 as SVGAGI. Trimming cost V 6 bases and J 1 base, with 18 bases left between them. The CDR3 is made up of 16 amino acids. The chain's CDR3 is CASRGNQGRANTEAFF. The DNA for the CDR3 is TGTGCCAGCAGAGGTAATCAGGGGAGGGCGAACACTGAAGCTTTCTTT.

This clonotype showed up just a few times. The rearrangement joins TRBV12-3 or TRBV12-4 to TRBJ2-3, with D possibly being TRBD2 (6 bases). The CDR3 has 15 amino acids. Trimming shortened V by 4 bases and J by 2 bases, and 13 bases separated the two germline ends. CDR3 amino acids: CASSSNSGVTDTQYF. The CDR3 nucleotides are TGTGCCAGCAGTTCCAATAGCGGTGTCACAGATACGCAGTATTTT.

This clonotype was recorded a few times. The rearrangement links TRBV13 to TRBJ2-3; 7 bases agree with TRBD1. The V gene end was trimmed by 0 bases and the J gene end by 3 bases; junction bases not matched to a gene: 12. The CDR3 is 18 residues long. Germline V CDR1 and CDR2: PRHDT, FYEKMQ (reference sequence). This CDR3 is CASSLGLRGQAATDTQYF. The CDR3 DNA reads as TGTGCCAGCAGCTTAGGCCTAAGAGGACAGGCGGCAACAGATACGCAGTATTTT.

This clonotype was observed at least ten times. This chain connects TRBV4-1 to TRBJ1-1; tentatively, D is TRBD1 (5 bases). Trimming pared 1 base from V and 1 base from J, leaving 13 bases between. Per the germline V gene, CDR1 is MGHRA and CDR2 is YSYEKL. The CDR3 is 16 amino acids. CDR3 in amino acids: CASSQVVDRENTEAFF. The CDR3, as DNA: TGCGCCAGCAGCCAAGTCGTCGACAGAGAGAACACTGAAGCTTTCTTT.

This clonotype was picked up many times. This sequence joins TRBV20-1 and TRBJ1-6; a weak D match, TRBD1 (5 bases). CDR1 and CDR2 from the germline V gene are DFQATT and SNEGSKA (reference sequence). The ends were cut back, 6 bases at V and 6 bases at J, with 12 bases in the middle. The CDR3 is 13 residues long. As DNA, the CDR3 is TGCAGTGCGGCGGGACGGCCTAATTCACCCCTCCACTTT. Translation gives CSAAGRPNSPLHF.

The chain has TRBV10-3 and TRBJ1-1; D is unclear. Per the germline V gene, CDR1 is ENHRY and CDR2 is SYGVKD. Trimming removed 6 bases from V and 6 bases from J, with 11 bases in between. The CDR3 covers 12 residues. The CDR3 DNA reads TGTGCCATCAGGGGCAGCGCGGCTGAAGCTTTCTTT. Its translation is CAIRGSAAEAFF.

A few counts support this clonotype. The rearrangement uses TRBV20-1 and TRBJ1-2; TRBD1 is a possible D gene (5 bases). The CDR3 totals 14 residues. V lost 6 bases, J lost 4 bases, and 18 bases lay in between. Germline-derived CDR1 and CDR2 are DFQATT and SNEGSKA (reference sequence). The CDR3 sequence is CSAAPGHQRYGYTF. The CDR3, as DNA: TGCAGTGCCGCCCCCGGACATCAGCGCTATGGCTACACCTTC.

This clonotype was observed a single time. The DNA for the CDR3 is TGTGCCAGCAGCCCGTACGTCTGGCGACCCGGAAACACCATATATTTT. It is translated as CASSPYVWRPGNTIYF. The chain joins TRBV7-8 to TRBJ1-3, with D unresolved. This CDR3 is built from 16 residues. Germline V gene sequence: CDR1 SGHVS, CDR2 FQNEAQ. Trimming took 5 bases from V and 4 from J, leaving 18 bases between them.

The chain carries TRBV5-8 and TRBJ1-1, with 12 bases fitting TRBD1. V lost 5 bases, J lost 5 bases, and 7 bases stayed unmatched. Per germline, CDR1 SGHTS and CDR2 YDEGEE. There are 15 residues in the CDR3. The CDR3 coding sequence is TGTGCCAGCAGTACCGGGACAGGGGGCTGGACTGAAGCTTTCTTT. Protein sequence: CASSTGTGGWTEAFF.

This clonotype was seen ten or more times. The chain joins TRBV5-1 to TRBJ2-1, with TRBD2 identical over 9 bases. Germline CDR1 reads SGHRS; CDR2 reads YFSETQ. Trimming took 0 bases from V and 0 from J; bases not matched to a gene: 1. The CDR3 extends over 16 amino acids. The CDR3 coding sequence is TGCGCCAGCAGCTTGGGTAGCGGGAGCTCCTACAATGAGCAGTTCTTC. The encoded protein is CASSLGSGSSYNEQFF. Together with reference TRBV5-1 and TRBJ2-1, the CDR3 gives the full variable domain: KAGVTQTPRYLIKTRGQQVTLSCSPISGHRSVSWYQQTPGQGLQFLFEYFSETQRNKGNFPGRFSGRQFSNSRSEMNVSTLELGDSALYLCASSLGSGSSYNEQFFGPGTRLTVL.

This clonotype came up many times. This chain links TRBV29-1 with TRBJ2-1, with D perhaps given as TRBD1 or TRBD2 (5 bases each). The germline gives CDR1 SQVTM, CDR2 ANQGSEA. The CDR3 has 13 residues. V was cut by 0 bases and J by 12 bases, with 15 bases left in between. CDR3 DNA sequence: TGCAGCGTTGAAGAGGGGACCGGGAACGGGCAGTTCTTC. Translating it yields CSVEEGTGNGQFF.

This clonotype has a handful of counts. Written as DNA, the CDR3 is TGCGCCAGCAGCTTGGGGGGGGGCAGCGCTGAAGCTTTCTTT. Its translation: CASSLGGGSAEAFF. This rearrangement joins TRBV5-1 to TRBJ1-1; D might be TRBD1 (6 bases). V was shortened by 0 bases and J by 6 bases, with 12 bases between the two germline ends. CDR1 is SGHRS, CDR2 YFSETQ, per germline. This CDR3 contains 14 residues. Using reference TRBV5-1 and TRBJ1-1 for the parts outside the CDR3, the full variable domain is KAGVTQTPRYLIKTRGQQVTLSCSPISGHRSVSWYQQTPGQGLQFLFEYFSETQRNKGNFPGRFSGRQFSNSRSEMNVSTLELGDSALYLCASSLGGGSAEAFFGQGTRLTVV.

In this sample, this clonotype turned up many times. The CDR3 sequence: CASSLGQGTTGELFF. The DNA of the CDR3 is TGTGCCAGCAGTCTAGGACAGGGAACTACCGGGGAGCTGTTTTTT. The genes are TRBV27 and TRBJ2-2; the match to TRBD1 covers 8 bases. Germline V CDR1 and CDR2: MNHEY, SMNVEV (reference sequence). J was trimmed by 5 bases and V by 5 bases; bases with no gene match: 7. This CDR3 spans 15 amino acids.

This clonotype was seen repeatedly, ten times or more. This sequence joins TRBV9 and TRBJ2-1; 7 nucleotides align to TRBD1. Trimming cost V 0 bases and J 7 bases; bases outside gene matches: 7. This CDR3 has 15 amino acids. CDR1 and CDR2 from the germline V gene are SGDLS and YYNGEE. CDR3 nucleotides: TGTGCCAGCAGCGTAGACAGGGGACCTTTAAATGAGCAGTTCTTC. Translated, it gives CASSVDRGPLNEQFF.

This clonotype was recorded at least ten times. This chain uses TRBV20-1 with TRBJ2-5, with D perhaps TRBD1 or TRBD2 (6 bases each). V lost 1 base and J 5 bases, leaving 29 bases between the germline ends. The CDR3 sequence is 19 residues long. Germline V CDR1 and CDR2: DFQATT, SNEGSKA (reference sequence). The CDR3 loop reads CSARAKQGGYTGWHETQYF. CDR3 coding DNA: TGCAGTGCTAGAGCTAAACAAGGGGGGTATACAGGGTGGCATGAGACCCAGTACTTC.

J is TRBJ2-3 and V is TRBV5-4; D is perhaps TRBD2 (5 bases). CDR1 and CDR2 from the germline V gene are SGHNT and YYREEE (reference sequence). Between the trimmed V and J ends, which lost 3 bases and 1 base, there was a span of 9 bases. The CDR3 has 14 residues. Written as DNA, the CDR3 is TGTGCCAGCAGCTCCCAAGCGGGCACAGATACGCAGTATTTT. Its protein is CASSSQAGTDTQYF. The full variable domain, completed using reference TRBV5-4 and TRBJ2-3, is ETGVTQSPTHLIKTRGQQVTLRCSSQSGHNTVSWYQQALGQGPQFIFQYYREEENGRGNFPPRFSGLQFPNYSSELNVNALELDDSALYLCASSSQAGTDTQYFGPGTRLTVL.

This clonotype was recorded many times. V gene TRBV11-2 combines with J gene TRBJ2-2; TRBD2 might be the D (6 bases). Trimming removed 2 bases at V and 1 base at J, with 17 bases between. CDR1 and CDR2 from the germline V gene are SGHAT and FQNNGV. The CDR3 sequence is 18 residues long. The CDR3 is CASSLRGGAGWNTGELFF. The CDR3 region has the DNA TGTGCCAGCAGCTTAAGGGGCGGGGCGGGATGGAACACCGGGGAGCTGTTTTTT.

At least ten counts were recorded for this clonotype. The chain combines TRBV29-1 with TRBJ2-1; D remains ambiguous. This CDR3 comprises 13 residues. The germline CDR1 and CDR2 sequences are SQVTM and ANQGSEA. Trimming removed 4 bases at V and 7 bases at J, with 14 bases between. The CDR3 coding sequence is TGCAGCGTTGTTCTCTATACGAGGAATGAGCAGTTCTTC. Encoded protein: CSVVLYTRNEQFF.

This clonotype showed up many times. The genes are TRBV7-6 and TRBJ1-2, with D possibly TRBD1 on 5 matching bases. CDR1 and CDR2 from the germline V gene are SGHVS and FNYEAQ. Trimming removed 0 bases at V and 0 bases at J, with 11 bases between. CDR3 length equals 16 residues. The CDR3 sequence is CASSLASGGANYGYTF. CDR3 nucleotide sequence: TGTGCCAGCAGCTTAGCGTCCGGGGGAGCTAACTATGGCTACACCTTC. Complete variable domain (other parts from reference TRBV7-6 and TRBJ1-2): GAGVSQSPRYKVTKRGQDVALRCDPISGHVSLYWYRQALGQGPEFLTYFNYEAQQDKSGLPNDRFSAERPEGSISTLTIQRTEQRDSAMYRCASSLASGGANYGYTFGSGTRLTVV.

V usage is TRBV28 and J usage is TRBJ2-7; 8 bases line up with TRBD1. The V gene's germline CDR1 is MDHEN and CDR2 SYDVKM. The CDR3 sequence is 15 residues long. V was clipped by 6 bases and J by 3 bases; unmatched bases: 10. DNA of the CDR3: TGTGCCAGCAGCGCCCTGGACAGGGATTTCTACGAGCAGTACTTC. Translated, it gives CASSALDRDFYEQYF.

There are many counts of this clonotype. The chain links TRBV12-3 or TRBV12-4 to TRBJ2-7; 8 bases fit TRBD2. The CDR3 sequence is 12 residues long. Trimming took 5 bases from V and 5 from J; bases not matched to a gene: 2. Here the CDR3 DNA reads TGTGCCAGCAGTCCGGGACTAGACGAGCAGTACTTC. Protein: CASSPGLDEQYF.

The rearrangement links TRBV2 to TRBJ2-3, with 11 bases matching TRBD1. The CDR3 totals 14 residues. Losses at the gene ends were 8 bases for V and 4 bases for J; bases not matched to a gene: 5. Germline assignment: CDR1 SNHLY and CDR2 FYNNEI. CDR3 DNA sequence: TGTGCCAGCCTGCGGGGACAGGGGGCAGATACGCAGTATTTT. This sequence encodes CASLRGQGADTQYF.

This clonotype is medium-sized. The chain carries TRBV4-2 and TRBJ2-6; 8 positions match TRBD1. Germline loops: CDR1 LGHNA, CDR2 YNFKEQ. With 3 bases clipped from V and 0 bases from J, the junction kept 1 base outside the gene matches. The CDR3 runs 16 residues. The CDR3 DNA reads TGTGCCAGCAGCCACACAGGGGGCTCTGGGGCCAACGTCCTGACTTTC. The encoded protein is CASSHTGGSGANVLTF.

This clonotype was counted a few times. V gene TRBV27 combines with J gene TRBJ1-4; D may be TRBD1 (5 bases). This CDR3 is 15 amino acids long. V dropped 5 bases and J dropped 0 bases, with 10 bases sitting between them. Germline V gene data show CDR1 as MNHEY and CDR2 as SMNVEV (reference sequence). As DNA, the CDR3 is TGTGCCAGCAGTCCCAGGGTTGCAACTAATGAAAAACTGTTTTTT. It encodes CASSPRVATNEKLFF.

This clonotype turned up a few times. J is TRBJ2-7 and V is TRBV9, with D tentatively TRBD2 (6 bases). V lost 1 base and J 3 bases, leaving 11 bases between the germline ends. Germline V gives CDR1 SGDLS, CDR2 YYNGEE. The CDR3 spans 14 residues. CDR3 residues: CASSVSPGVYEQYF. The CDR3 region has the DNA TGTGCCAGCAGCGTAAGTCCGGGGGTCTACGAGCAGTACTTC. The full variable domain, with the rest looked up from reference TRBV9 and TRBJ2-7, is DSGVTQTPKHLITATGQRVTLRCSPRSGDLSVYWYQQSLDQGLQFLIQYYNGEERAKGNILERFSAQQFPDLHSELNLSSLELGDSALYFCASSVSPGVYEQYFGPGTRLTVT.

This clonotype was picked up many times. This chain links TRBV10-3 with TRBJ2-7, with 10 bases lining up with TRBD2. The length of the CDR3 is 15 residues. Germline values: CDR1 ENHRY, CDR2 SYGVKD. V lost 7 bases to trimming and J lost 0 bases; unmatched junction nucleotides: 6. CDR3 sequence reads: CAINPSGSSSYEQYF. In DNA form, the CDR3 reads TGTGCCATCAACCCTAGCGGGAGCTCCTCCTACGAGCAGTACTTC.

This clonotype was observed many times. The J gene is TRBJ1-1, the V gene TRBV12-3 or TRBV12-4; 7 nucleotides line up with TRBD1. Trimming removed 5 bases from V and 1 base from J; junction bases left unmatched: 7. This CDR3 is built from 15 residues. CDR3 sequence (DNA): TGTGCCAGCAGTCCGTCGGGACAGACGAACACTGAAGCTTTCTTT. Amino acid sequence: CASSPSGQTNTEAFF.

This chain joins TRBV6-2 or TRBV6-3 and TRBJ2-1, with 7 bases lining up with TRBD2. The CDR3 is 16 amino acids. V lost 7 bases to trimming and J lost 8 bases; unmatched junction nucleotides: 17. Germline loops: CDR1 MNHEY, CDR2 SVGEGT. In nucleotides, the CDR3 is TGTGCCAGCACCCGCATGGTATGGGGGGGTATTGATGAGCAGTTCTTC. This encodes CASTRMVWGGIDEQFF.

This clonotype occurred many times. The rearrangement links TRBV6-5 to TRBJ2-7, with TRBD1 matching over 9 bases. This CDR3 has 14 amino acids. V trimming: 6 bases; J trimming: 4 bases; junction bases outside the gene matches: 7. Germline lookup yields CDR1 MNHEY and CDR2 SVGAGI. CDR3 in DNA: TGTGCCAGCAGCTCCGGACAGGGGAGATACGAGCAGTACTTC. Translation: CASSSGQGRYEQYF.

About this clonotype itself: This clone may be a read error of a much larger clone one base away. The chain uses TRBV7-3 and TRBJ2-1; 11 bases agree with TRBD1. The CDR3 totals 16 residues. Germline lookup yields CDR1 SGHTA and CDR2 FQGTGA. V gave up 5 bases and J gave up 8 bases; unmatched junction bases: 11. The DNA for the CDR3 is TGTGCCAGCAGCCCGGCAGGACAGGGGGCTGCGGATGAGCAGTTCTTC. Residues: CASSPAGQGAADEQFF.

This clonotype came up many times. This chain uses TRBV10-3 with TRBJ2-1; D may match TRBD1 or TRBD2 (5 bases each). V was cut by 7 bases and J by 7 bases, with 20 bases left in between. Looked up from germline, CDR1 is ENHRY and CDR2 is SYGVKD. This CDR3 is 15 amino acids long. Here the CDR3 DNA reads TGTGCCATCAAACCCCGGGACCGAGCTATAAATGAGCAGTTCTTC. It specifies CAIKPRDRAINEQFF.

The chain recombines TRBV5-1 with TRBJ1-6, with D unresolved. CDR1 and CDR2 from the germline V gene are SGHRS and YFSETQ. The CDR3 covers 16 residues. Trimming removed 0 bases from V and 0 bases from J, with 7 bases in between. DNA for the CDR3: TGCGCCAGCAGCTTGGTCGGGAGCTCCTATAATTCACCCCTCCACTTT. It specifies CASSLVGSSYNSPLHF.